A single sample is the source of the 11 T cell receptor beta chains below, sequenced in a study of T-cell memory formation after mild COVID-19. TCRdb re-derived calls from the 5' RACE reads in MiXCR, one entry per CDR3 protein. Of around 180,000 distinct CDR3 sequences in the sample, approximately 17% are singletons; the top ten hold roughly 4%. Sequenced input: PBMCs or a T cell subset sorted from them (not recorded which). The source of these receptors is a man younger than 35 who had mild COVID-19 (a few samples of this study predate the infection). Cell type and time point are not known.

V is TRBV11-2 and J is TRBJ2-3; TRBD2 aligns across 11 bases. The V gene's germline CDR1 is SGHAT and CDR2 FQNNGV. The ends lost 1 base at V and 8 bases at J; junction bases unmatched: 5. This CDR3 spans 15 amino acids. The CDR3 region has the DNA TGTGCCAGCAGCTTAGCTAGCGGGGGGTGGGTTACGCAGTATTTT. Amino acids: CASSLASGGWVTQYF.

The chain links TRBV20-1 to TRBJ2-7; D call uncertain. The germline V and J ends were trimmed by 3 bases and 2 bases, with 17 bases remaining between them. The CDR3 contains 15 residues. The germline gives CDR1 DFQATT, CDR2 SNEGSKA (reference sequence). CDR3 loop: CSARSGHLGTYEQYF. DNA of the CDR3: TGCAGTGCTAGGTCAGGCCATTTGGGTACCTACGAGCAGTACTTC.

Ten or more counts support this clonotype. The V and J genes are TRBV12-3 or TRBV12-4 and TRBJ2-2, with TRBD1 as a possible D gene (6 bases). V was shortened by 4 bases and J by 6 bases, with 9 bases between the two germline ends. This CDR3 comprises 13 residues. This CDR3 reads CASSYRAPGELFF. The DNA for the CDR3 is TGTGCCAGCAGTTACAGGGCCCCCGGGGAGCTGTTTTTT.

The CDR3 region is CASTGTIQETQYF. DNA of the CDR3: TGTGCCAGTACCGGGACTATCCAAGAGACCCAGTACTTC. V gene TRBV2 combines with J gene TRBJ2-5; 7 bases are shared with TRBD2. The V gene end was trimmed by 9 bases and the J gene end by 1 base; junction bases not matched to a gene: 5. Germline CDR1 SNHLY, CDR2 FYNNEI. CDR3 size: 13 residues.

The rearrangement links TRBV12-3 or TRBV12-4 to TRBJ1-1; tentatively, D is TRBD1 (5 bases). The CDR3 length is 15 residues. Deletions cut 6 bases from V and 5 bases from J, with 19 bases between. The DNA of the CDR3 is TGTGCCAGCAGCCGCCGGGACCATTTAGGGACTGAAGCTTTCTTT. Translating gives CASSRRDHLGTEAFF.

This clonotype has at least ten counts. The rearrangement links TRBV5-1 to TRBJ1-1; D might be TRBD1 (6 bases). Germline CDR1 reads SGHRS; CDR2 reads YFSETQ. This CDR3 has 13 amino acids. V lost 1 base, J lost 7 bases, and 11 bases lay in between. As DNA, the CDR3 is TGCGCCAGCAGCTTGTCGGGGGCGATTGAAGCTTTCTTT. It yields the protein CASSLSGAIEAFF.

This clonotype was seen repeatedly, ten times or more. Compared with germline, one end of the junction differs, possibly owing to a read error. The chain couples TRBV20-1 to TRBJ2-3; D may be TRBD1 or TRBD2 (6 bases each). CDR1 and CDR2 from the germline V gene are DFQATT and SNEGSKA (reference sequence). The CDR3 consists of 14 residues. The CDR3: CSAIWDGGTDTQYF. CDR3 DNA: TGCAGTGCAATCTGGGACGGGGGCACGGATACGCAGTATTTT.

This clonotype has more than one count but fewer than ten. The rearrangement links TRBV3-1 to TRBJ2-1; 8 bases line up with TRBD2. The CDR3 contains 17 residues. V shed 1 base, J shed 9 bases, and the junction held 14 bases outside the gene matches. Germline-derived CDR1 and CDR2 are LGHDT and YNNKEL (reference sequence). The CDR3 DNA reads as TGTGCCAGCAGCCAAGGGAGCGGGGGCCCTTCCCCAGGTGAGCAGTTCTTC. It translates to CASSQGSGGPSPGEQFF.

The table lists this clonotype with a few counts. J is TRBJ2-5 and V is TRBV2, with D tentatively TRBD2 (5 bases). Germline CDR1 reads SNHLY; CDR2 reads FYNNEI. V lost 1 base and J 4 bases, leaving 10 bases between the germline ends. The CDR3 length is 14 residues. CDR3 residues: CASSEDWAGETQYF. In nucleotides, the CDR3 is TGTGCCAGCAGTGAAGACTGGGCGGGAGAGACCCAGTACTTC.

This clonotype was seen a handful of times. The chain employs TRBV20-1 and TRBJ2-1; a weak D match, TRBD2 (7 bases). The CDR3 is made up of 15 amino acids. Germline loops: CDR1 DFQATT, CDR2 SNEGSKA (reference sequence). V was pared by 5 bases and J by 3 bases, with 17 bases between. This CDR3 reads CSAPRPGGDYNEQFF. The DNA of the CDR3 is TGCAGTGCTCCCCGCCCGGGGGGCGACTACAATGAGCAGTTCTTC.

The chain has TRBV5-6 and TRBJ2-5; 10 bases map to TRBD1. Losses at the gene ends were 1 base for V and 5 bases for J; bases not matched to a gene: 8. The length of the CDR3 is 16 residues. Germline V CDR1 and CDR2: SGHDT, YYEEEE. Written as DNA, the CDR3 is TGTGCCAGCAGCTTGCCGAAGACAGGGGGCTTGGAGACCCAGTACTTC. Residues: CASSLPKTGGLETQYF.